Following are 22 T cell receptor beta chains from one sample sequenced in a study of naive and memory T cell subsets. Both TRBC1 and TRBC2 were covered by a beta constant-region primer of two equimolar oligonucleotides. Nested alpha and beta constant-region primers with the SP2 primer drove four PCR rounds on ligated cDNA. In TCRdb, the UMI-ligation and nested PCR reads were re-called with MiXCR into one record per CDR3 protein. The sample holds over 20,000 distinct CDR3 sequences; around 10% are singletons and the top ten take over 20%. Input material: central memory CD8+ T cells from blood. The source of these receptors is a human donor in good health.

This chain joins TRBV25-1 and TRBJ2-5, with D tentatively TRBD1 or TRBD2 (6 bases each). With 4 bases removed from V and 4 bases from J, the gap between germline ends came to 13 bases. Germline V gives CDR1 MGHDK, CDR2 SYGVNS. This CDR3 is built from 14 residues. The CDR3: CASSVGGGGETQYF. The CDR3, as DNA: TGTGCCAGCAGTGTAGGAGGGGGTGGAGAGACCCAGTACTTC.

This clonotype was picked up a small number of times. CDR3 residues: CASSPWARGEQFF. The CDR3 DNA reads as TGTGCCAGCAGTCCATGGGCCCGGGGTGAGCAGTTCTTC. The rearrangement links TRBV27 to TRBJ2-1; D is perhaps TRBD2 (5 bases). Trimming left V 5 bases short and J 9 bases short, with 14 bases between. The germline gives CDR1 MNHEY, CDR2 SMNVEV (reference sequence). The CDR3 loop spans 13 amino acids.

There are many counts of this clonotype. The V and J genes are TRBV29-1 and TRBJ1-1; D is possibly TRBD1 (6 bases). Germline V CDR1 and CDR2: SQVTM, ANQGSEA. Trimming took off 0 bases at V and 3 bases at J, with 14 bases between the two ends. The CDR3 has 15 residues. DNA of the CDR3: TGCAGCGTTGAAGATCTCGGCAGGGGATACACTGAAGCTTTCTTT. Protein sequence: CSVEDLGRGYTEAFF.

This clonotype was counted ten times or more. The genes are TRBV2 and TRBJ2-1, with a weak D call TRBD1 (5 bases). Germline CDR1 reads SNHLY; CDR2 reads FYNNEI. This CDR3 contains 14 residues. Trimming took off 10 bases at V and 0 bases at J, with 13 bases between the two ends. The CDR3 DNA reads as TGTGCCACCAAACAGGAGAGCTCCTACAATGAGCAGTTCTTC. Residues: CATKQESSYNEQFF. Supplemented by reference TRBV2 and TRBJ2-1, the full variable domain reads EPEVTQTPSHQVTQMGQEVILRCVPISNHLYFYWYRQILGQKVEFLVSFYNNEISEKSEIFDDQFSVERPDGSNFTLKIRSTKLEDSAMYFCATKQESSYNEQFFGPGTRLTVL.

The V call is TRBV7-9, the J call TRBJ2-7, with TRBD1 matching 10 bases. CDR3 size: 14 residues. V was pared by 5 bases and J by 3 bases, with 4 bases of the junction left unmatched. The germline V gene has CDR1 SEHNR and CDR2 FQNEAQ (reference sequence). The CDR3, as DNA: TGTGCCAGCAGCCCCGGGACAGGGGTCTACGAGCAGTACTTC. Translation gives CASSPGTGVYEQYF.

CDR3 region: CASRTEGLAGFNEQFF. The CDR3 DNA reads as TGTGCCAGCCGAACGGAGGGGCTAGCGGGATTCAATGAGCAGTTCTTC. The V gene is TRBV27, the J gene TRBJ2-1; 9 nucleotides match TRBD2. CDR1 and CDR2 from the germline V gene are MNHEY and SMNVEV (reference sequence). This CDR3 spans 16 amino acids. V gave up 8 bases and J gave up 6 bases; unmatched junction bases: 14.

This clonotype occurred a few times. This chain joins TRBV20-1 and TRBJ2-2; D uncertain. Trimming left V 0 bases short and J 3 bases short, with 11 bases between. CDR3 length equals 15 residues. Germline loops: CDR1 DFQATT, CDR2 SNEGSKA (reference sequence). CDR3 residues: CSARDPSADTGELFF. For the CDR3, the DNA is TGCAGTGCTAGAGATCCCAGCGCCGACACCGGGGAGCTGTTTTTT.

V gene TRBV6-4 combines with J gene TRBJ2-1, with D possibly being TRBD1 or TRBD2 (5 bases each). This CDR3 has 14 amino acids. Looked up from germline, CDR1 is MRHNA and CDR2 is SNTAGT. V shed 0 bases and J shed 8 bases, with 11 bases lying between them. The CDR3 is CASSDSRGADEQFF. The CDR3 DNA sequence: TGTGCCAGCAGTGACTCGAGAGGGGCCGATGAGCAGTTCTTC.

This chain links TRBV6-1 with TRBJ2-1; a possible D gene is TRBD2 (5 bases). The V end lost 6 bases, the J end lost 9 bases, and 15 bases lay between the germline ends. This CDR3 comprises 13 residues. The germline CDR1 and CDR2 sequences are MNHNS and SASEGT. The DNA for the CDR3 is TGTGCCAGCAGCGAAACTCGGAGGACTGAGCAGTTCTTC. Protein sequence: CASSETRRTEQFF.

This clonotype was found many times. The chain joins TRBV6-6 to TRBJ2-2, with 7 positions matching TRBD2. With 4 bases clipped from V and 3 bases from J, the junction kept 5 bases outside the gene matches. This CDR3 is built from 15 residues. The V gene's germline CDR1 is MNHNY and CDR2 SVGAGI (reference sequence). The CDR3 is CASSFGGDHTGELFF. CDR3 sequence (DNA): TGTGCCAGCAGTTTTGGGGGGGACCACACCGGGGAGCTGTTTTTT.

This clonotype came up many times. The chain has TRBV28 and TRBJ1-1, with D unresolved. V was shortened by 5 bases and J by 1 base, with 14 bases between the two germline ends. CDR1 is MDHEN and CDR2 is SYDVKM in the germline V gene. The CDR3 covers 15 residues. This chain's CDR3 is CASSPSGRTNTEAFF. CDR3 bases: TGTGCCAGCAGTCCATCAGGACGGACGAACACTGAAGCTTTCTTT.

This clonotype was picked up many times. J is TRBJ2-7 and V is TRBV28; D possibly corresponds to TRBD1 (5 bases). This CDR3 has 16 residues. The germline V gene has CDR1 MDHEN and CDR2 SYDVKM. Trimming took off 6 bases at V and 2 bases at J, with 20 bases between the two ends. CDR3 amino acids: CASSLPVTGDPYEQYF. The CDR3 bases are TGTGCCAGCAGCCTCCCAGTTACAGGAGACCCCTACGAGCAGTACTTC.

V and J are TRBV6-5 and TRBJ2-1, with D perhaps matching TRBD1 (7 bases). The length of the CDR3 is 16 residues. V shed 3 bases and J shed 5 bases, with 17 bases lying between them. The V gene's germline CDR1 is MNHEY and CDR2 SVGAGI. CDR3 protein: CASSYPGGQSNNEQFF. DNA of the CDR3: TGTGCCAGCAGTTATCCCGGGGGACAGAGCAACAATGAGCAGTTCTTC.

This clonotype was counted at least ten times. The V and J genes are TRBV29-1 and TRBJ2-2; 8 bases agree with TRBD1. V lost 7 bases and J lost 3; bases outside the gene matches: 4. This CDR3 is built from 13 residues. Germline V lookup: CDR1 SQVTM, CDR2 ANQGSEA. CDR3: CSALTGDTGELFF. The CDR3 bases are TGCAGCGCCCTGACAGGGGACACCGGGGAGCTGTTTTTT.

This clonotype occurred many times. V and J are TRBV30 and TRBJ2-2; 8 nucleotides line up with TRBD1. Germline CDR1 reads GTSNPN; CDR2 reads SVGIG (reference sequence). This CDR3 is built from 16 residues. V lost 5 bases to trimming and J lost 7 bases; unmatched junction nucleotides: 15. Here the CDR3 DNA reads TGTGCCTGGGCCGGGCCCCAGACAGGGGAGGACGGGGAGCTGTTTTTT. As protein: CAWAGPQTGEDGELFF.

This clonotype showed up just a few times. CDR3 loop: CASSLEWGFNEKLFF. DNA for the CDR3: TGTGCCAGCAGCTTAGAATGGGGGTTCAATGAAAAACTGTTTTTT. This chain links TRBV11-2 with TRBJ1-4; a possible D gene is TRBD1 (5 bases). The CDR3 loop spans 15 amino acids. Germline lookup yields CDR1 SGHAT and CDR2 FQNNGV. Trimming took off 0 bases at V and 5 bases at J, with 10 bases between the two ends.

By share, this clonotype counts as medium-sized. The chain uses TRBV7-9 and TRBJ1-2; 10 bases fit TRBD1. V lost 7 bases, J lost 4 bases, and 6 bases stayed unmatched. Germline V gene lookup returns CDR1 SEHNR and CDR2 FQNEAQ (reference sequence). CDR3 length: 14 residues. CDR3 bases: TGTGCCAGCAACGGGGACAGGGGAGGCTATGGCTACACCTTC. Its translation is CASNGDRGGYGYTF. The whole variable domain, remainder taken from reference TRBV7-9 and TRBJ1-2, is DTGVSQNPRHKITKRGQNVTFRCDPISEHNRLYWYRQTLGQGPEFLTYFQNEAQLEKSRLLSDRFSAERPKGSFSTLEIQRTEQGDSAMYLCASNGDRGGYGYTFGSGTRLTVV.

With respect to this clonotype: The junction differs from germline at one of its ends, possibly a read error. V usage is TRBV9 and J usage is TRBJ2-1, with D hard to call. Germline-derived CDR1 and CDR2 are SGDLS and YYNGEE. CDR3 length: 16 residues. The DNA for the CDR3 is TGTGCCAGCAGCCCGGCGTGGTCGAGCTCCAACAATGAGCAGTTCTTC. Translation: CASSPAWSSSNNEQFF.

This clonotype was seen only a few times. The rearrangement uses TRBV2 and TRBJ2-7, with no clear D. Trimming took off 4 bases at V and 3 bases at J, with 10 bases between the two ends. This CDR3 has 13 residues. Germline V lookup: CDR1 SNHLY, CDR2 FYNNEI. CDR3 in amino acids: CASSVRTNYEQYF. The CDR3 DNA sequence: TGTGCCAGCAGTGTTCGGACCAACTACGAGCAGTACTTC.

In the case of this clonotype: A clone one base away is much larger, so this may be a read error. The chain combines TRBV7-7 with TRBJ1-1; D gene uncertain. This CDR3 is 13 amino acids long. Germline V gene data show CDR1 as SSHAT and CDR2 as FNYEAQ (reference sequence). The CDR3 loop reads CASSLSRTCEAFF. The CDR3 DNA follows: TGTGCTAGCAGCTTGAGCAGGACGTGTGAAGCTTTCTTT.

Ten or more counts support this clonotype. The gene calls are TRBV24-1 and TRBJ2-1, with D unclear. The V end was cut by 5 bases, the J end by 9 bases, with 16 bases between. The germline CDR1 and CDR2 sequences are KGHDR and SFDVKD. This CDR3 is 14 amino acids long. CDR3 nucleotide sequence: TGTGCCACCAGTGCCTCGGGCGGCAGTCCTGAGCAGTTCTTC. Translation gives CATSASGGSPEQFF.

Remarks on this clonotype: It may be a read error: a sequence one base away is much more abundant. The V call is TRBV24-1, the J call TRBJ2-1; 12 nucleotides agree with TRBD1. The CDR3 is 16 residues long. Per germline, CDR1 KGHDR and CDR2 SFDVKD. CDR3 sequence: CATSDPGTGGYNEQSF. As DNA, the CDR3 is TGTGCCACCAGTGATCCCGGGACAGGGGGCTACAATGAGCAGTCCTTC.